These 4 T cell receptor beta chains originate from one sample sequenced in a study of CD8 T cells in ankylosing spondylitis. Study-wide points: The study identified a TCR beta motif of under ten highly homologous variants that appeared characteristic of ankylosing spondylitis blood.

Using its own MiXCR run on the 5' RACE reads, TCRdb lists one record per CDR3 protein. The repertoire includes some 840,000 distinct CDR3 sequences, roughly 12% of them detected once, and 0.51% sits in the top ten. For these receptors, no antigen is known. Material: blood, either unsorted or a sorted T cell fraction (not recorded which). These receptors came from a male donor with ankylosing spondylitis.

This clonotype was seen ten or more times. The DNA of the CDR3 is TGCGCCAGCAGTCGTGACAGGGGTGGGACTGAAGCTTTCTTT. Its translation is CASSRDRGGTEAFF. V gene TRBV5-1 combines with J gene TRBJ1-1, with 8 bases that match TRBD1. This CDR3 region has 14 residues. The trim removed 5 bases at V and 5 bases at J, leaving 8 bases unmatched. The germline V gene encodes CDR1 SGHRS and CDR2 YFSETQ.

This clonotype was seen at least ten times. V usage is TRBV15 and J usage is TRBJ2-1; TRBD2 agrees at 12 bases. The ends lost 3 bases at V and 4 bases at J; junction bases unmatched: 1. Germline-derived CDR1 and CDR2 are LNHNV and YYDKDF (reference sequence). This CDR3 has 15 amino acids. CDR3 region: CATSRGLAGYNEQFF. The DNA for the CDR3 is TGTGCCACCAGCAGGGGACTAGCGGGTTACAATGAGCAGTTCTTC.

The table lists this clonotype with many counts. The chain carries TRBV20-1 and TRBJ2-7; TRBD2 agrees at 8 bases. The CDR3 loop spans 12 amino acids. Germline assignment: CDR1 DFQATT and CDR2 SNEGSKA (reference sequence). J gave up 2 bases and V 6 bases, and 3 bases lay outside the gene matches. The DNA of the CDR3 is TGCAGTGCACTCGGGAGGGCCTACGAGCAGTACTTC. Protein: CSALGRAYEQYF.

This clonotype was seen a handful of times. The chain has TRBV2 and TRBJ1-1; D is possibly TRBD1 (5 bases). With 6 bases removed from V and 4 bases from J, the gap between germline ends came to 12 bases. CDR3 size: 13 residues. From germline, CDR1 is SNHLY and CDR2 FYNNEI. CDR3 protein: CASRPLGATEAFF. In DNA form, the CDR3 reads TGTGCCAGCAGGCCCTTAGGGGCCACTGAAGCTTTCTTT.